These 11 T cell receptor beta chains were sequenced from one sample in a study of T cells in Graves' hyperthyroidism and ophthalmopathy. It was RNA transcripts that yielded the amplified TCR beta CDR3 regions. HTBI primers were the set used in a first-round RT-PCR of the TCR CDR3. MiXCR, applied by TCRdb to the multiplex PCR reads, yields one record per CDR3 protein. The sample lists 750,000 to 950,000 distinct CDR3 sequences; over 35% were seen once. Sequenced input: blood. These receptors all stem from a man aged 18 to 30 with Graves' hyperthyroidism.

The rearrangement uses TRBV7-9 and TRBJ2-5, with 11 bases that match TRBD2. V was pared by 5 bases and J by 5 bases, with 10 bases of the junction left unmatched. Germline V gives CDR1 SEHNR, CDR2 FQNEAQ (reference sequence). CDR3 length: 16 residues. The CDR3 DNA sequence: TGTGCCAGCAGCGCCTTGACTAGCGGGGTGAAGGAGACCCAGTACTTC. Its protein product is CASSALTSGVKETQYF.

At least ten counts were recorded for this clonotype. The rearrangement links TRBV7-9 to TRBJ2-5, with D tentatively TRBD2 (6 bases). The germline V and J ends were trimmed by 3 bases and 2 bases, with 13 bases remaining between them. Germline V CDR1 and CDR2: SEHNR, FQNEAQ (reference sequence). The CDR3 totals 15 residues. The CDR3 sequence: CASSFGTGVQETQYF. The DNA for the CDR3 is TGTGCCAGCAGCTTTGGGACGGGAGTTCAAGAGACCCAGTACTTC. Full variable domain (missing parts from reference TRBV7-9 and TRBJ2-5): DTGVSQNPRHKITKRGQNVTFRCDPISEHNRLYWYRQTLGQGPEFLTYFQNEAQLEKSRLLSDRFSAERPKGSFSTLEIQRTEQGDSAMYLCASSFGTGVQETQYFGPGTRLLVL.

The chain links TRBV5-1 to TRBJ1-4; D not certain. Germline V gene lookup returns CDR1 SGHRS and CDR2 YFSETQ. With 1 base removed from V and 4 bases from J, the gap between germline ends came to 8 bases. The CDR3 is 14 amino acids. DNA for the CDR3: TGCGCCAGCAGCTTGATAAGCAGTAATGAAAAACTGTTTTTT. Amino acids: CASSLISSNEKLFF.

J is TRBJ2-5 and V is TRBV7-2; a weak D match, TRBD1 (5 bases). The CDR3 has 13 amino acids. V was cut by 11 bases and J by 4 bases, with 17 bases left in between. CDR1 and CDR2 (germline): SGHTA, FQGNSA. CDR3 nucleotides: TGTGCCCTCGCCAAGGGGCGCGGAGAGACCCAGTACTTC. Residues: CALAKGRGETQYF.

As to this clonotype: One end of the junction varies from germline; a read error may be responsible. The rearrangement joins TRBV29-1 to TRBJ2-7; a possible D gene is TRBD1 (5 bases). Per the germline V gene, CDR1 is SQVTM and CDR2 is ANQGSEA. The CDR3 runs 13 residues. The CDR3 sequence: CSVLTERSYKQYF. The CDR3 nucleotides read TGCAGCGTTTTGACAGAACGATCCTACAAGCAGTACTTC.

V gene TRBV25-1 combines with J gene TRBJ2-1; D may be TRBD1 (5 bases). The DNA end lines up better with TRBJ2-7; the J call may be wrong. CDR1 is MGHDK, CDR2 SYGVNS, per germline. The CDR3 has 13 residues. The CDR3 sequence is CASSVQGGNEQYF. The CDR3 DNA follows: TGTGCCAGCAGTGTGCAGGGTGGTAATGAGCAGTACTTC.

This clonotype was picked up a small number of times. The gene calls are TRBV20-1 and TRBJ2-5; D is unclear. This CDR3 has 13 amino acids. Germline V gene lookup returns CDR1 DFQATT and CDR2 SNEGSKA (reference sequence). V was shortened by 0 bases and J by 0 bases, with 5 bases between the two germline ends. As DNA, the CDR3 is TGCAGTGCTAGAGACAACTACCAAGAGACCCAGTACTTC. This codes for CSARDNYQETQYF.

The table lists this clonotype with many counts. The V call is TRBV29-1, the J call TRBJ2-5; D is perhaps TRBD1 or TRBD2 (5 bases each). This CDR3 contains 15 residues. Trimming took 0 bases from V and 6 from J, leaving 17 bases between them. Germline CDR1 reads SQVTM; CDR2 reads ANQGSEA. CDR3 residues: CSVEDQVGGQKTQYF. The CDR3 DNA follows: TGCAGCGTTGAAGATCAGGTTGGAGGACAAAAGACCCAGTACTTC.

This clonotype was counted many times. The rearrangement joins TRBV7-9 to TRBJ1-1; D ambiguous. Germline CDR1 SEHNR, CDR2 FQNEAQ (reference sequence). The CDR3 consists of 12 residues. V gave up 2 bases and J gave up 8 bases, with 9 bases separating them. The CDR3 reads CASSLRPAEAFF. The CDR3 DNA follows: TGTGCCAGCAGCTTAAGGCCAGCCGAAGCTTTCTTT.

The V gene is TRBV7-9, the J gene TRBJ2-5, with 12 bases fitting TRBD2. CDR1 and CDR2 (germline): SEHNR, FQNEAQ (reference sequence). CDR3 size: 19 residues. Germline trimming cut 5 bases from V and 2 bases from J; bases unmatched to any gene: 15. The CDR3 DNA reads TGTGCCAGCAGCCAGGGACGGCCGGGAGGGACTAGCGGGCAAGAGACCCAGTACTTC. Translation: CASSQGRPGGTSGQETQYF.

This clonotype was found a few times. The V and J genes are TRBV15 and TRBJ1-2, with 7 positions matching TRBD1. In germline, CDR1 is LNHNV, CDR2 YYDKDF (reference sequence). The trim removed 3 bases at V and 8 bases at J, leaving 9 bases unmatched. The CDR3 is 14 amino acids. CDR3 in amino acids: CATSSHRDRAGYTF. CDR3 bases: TGTGCCACCAGCAGTCACCGAGACAGGGCGGGCTACACCTTC. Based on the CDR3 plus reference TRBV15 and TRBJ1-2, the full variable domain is DAMVIQNPRYQVTQFGKPVTLSCSQTLNHNVMYWYQQKSSQAPKLLFHYYDKDFNNEADTPDNFQSRRPNTSFCFLDIRSPGLGDTAMYLCATSSHRDRAGYTFGSGTRLTVV.